This T cell receptor (beta chain) was obtained from a study of blood T cells in healthy people across ages. Samples each yielded at least 5.5 micrograms of total RNA. Losses at the gene ends were 4 bases for V and 2 bases for J; bases not matched to a gene: 0. The CDR3 has 14 amino acids. The table lists this clonotype with many counts. It was with a sample-barcoded 5' primer and a J-beta primer mix that a second PCR of roughly 6 to 12 cycles was run. Tagging of each cDNA molecule was performed by a template-switch adaptor with 12 random nucleotides. In TCRdb, the 5' RACE reads were re-called with MiXCR into one record per CDR3 protein. The data contain approximately 1.5 million distinct CDR3 sequences, roughly 43% of them singletons.

This sequence was found in a woman aged 18-30 years in good health. The specimen was blood. The rearrangement uses TRBV12-3 or TRBV12-4 and TRBJ1-5, with TRBD1 matching 9 bases. The CDR3 nucleotides read TGTGCCAGCAGTTGGACAGGGGGCAATCAGCCCCAGCATTTT. Its protein product is CASSWTGGNQPQHF.